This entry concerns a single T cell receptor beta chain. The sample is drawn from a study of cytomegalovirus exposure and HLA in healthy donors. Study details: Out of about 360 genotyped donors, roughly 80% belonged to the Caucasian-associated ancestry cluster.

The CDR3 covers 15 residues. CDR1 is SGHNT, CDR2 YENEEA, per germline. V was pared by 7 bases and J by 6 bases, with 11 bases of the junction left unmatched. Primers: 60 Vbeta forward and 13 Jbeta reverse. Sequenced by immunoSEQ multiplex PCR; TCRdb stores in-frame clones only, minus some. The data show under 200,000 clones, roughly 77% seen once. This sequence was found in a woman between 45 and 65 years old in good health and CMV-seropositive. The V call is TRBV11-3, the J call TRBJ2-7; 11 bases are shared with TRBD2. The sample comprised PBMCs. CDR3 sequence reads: CASINHTGTSGEQYF. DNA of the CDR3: TGTGCCAGCATCAATCATACCGGGACTAGCGGCGAGCAGTACTTC.